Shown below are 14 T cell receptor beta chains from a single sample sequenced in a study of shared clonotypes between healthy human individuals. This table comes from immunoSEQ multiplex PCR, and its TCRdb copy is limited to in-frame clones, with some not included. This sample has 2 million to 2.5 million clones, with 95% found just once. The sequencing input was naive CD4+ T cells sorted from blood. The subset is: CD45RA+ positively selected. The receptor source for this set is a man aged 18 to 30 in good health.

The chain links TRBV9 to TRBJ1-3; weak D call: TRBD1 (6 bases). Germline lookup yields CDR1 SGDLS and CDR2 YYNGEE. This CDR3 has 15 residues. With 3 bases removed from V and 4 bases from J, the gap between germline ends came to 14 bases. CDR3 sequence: CASSETQGTGNTIYF. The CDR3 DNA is TGTGCCAGCAGCGAGACACAGGGTACCGGAAACACCATATATTTT.

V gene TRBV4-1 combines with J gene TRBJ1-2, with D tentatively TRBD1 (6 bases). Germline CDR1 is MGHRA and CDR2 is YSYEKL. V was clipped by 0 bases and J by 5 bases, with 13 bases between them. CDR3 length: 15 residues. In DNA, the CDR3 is TGCGCCAGCAGCCAAGATCGTTGGGGGCTGTATGGCTACACCTTC. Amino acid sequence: CASSQDRWGLYGYTF.

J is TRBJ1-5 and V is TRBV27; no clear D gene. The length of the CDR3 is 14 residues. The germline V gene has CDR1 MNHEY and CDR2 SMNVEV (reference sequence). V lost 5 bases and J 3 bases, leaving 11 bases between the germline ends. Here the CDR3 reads CASSEQRYNQPQHF. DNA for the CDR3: TGTGCCAGCAGTGAACAGAGATACAATCAGCCCCAGCATTTT.

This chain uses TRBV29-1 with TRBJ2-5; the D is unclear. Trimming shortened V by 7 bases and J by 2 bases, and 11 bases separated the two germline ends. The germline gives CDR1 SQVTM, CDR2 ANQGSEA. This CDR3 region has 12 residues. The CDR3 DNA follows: TGCAGCGCTTGGAAAGGTCAAGAGACCCAGTACTTC. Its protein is CSAWKGQETQYF.

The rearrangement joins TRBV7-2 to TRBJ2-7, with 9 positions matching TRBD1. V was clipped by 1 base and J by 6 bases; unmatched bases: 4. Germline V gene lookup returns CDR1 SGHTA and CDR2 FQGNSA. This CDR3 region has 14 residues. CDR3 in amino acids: CASSLDRGRIEQYF. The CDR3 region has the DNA TGTGCCAGCAGCTTAGACAGGGGGCGAATCGAGCAGTACTTC.

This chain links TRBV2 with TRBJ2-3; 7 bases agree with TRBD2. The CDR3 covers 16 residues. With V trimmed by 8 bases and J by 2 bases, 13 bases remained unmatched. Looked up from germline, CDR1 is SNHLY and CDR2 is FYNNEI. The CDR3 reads CASLRRSGTSTDTQYF. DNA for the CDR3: TGTGCCAGCCTTAGGAGGAGCGGGACCTCCACAGATACGCAGTATTTT.

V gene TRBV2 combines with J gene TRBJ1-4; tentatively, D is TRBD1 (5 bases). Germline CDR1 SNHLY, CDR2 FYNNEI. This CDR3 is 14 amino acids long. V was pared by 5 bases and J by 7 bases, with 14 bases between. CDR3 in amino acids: CASSTLGGTEKLFF. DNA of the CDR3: TGTGCCAGCAGTACTTTGGGGGGGACTGAAAAACTGTTTTTT.

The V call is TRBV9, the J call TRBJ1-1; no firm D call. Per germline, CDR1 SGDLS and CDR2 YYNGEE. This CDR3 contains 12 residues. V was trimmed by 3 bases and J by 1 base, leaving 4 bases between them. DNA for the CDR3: TGTGCCAGCAGCGCAGCGAACACTGAAGCTTTCTTT. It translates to CASSAANTEAFF.

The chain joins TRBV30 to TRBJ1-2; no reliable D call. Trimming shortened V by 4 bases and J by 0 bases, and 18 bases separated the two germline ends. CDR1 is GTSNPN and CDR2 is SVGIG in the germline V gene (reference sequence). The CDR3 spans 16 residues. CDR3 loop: CAWTRVGPQSNYGYTF. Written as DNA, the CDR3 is TGTGCCTGGACAAGGGTCGGCCCACAATCTAACTATGGCTACACCTTC.

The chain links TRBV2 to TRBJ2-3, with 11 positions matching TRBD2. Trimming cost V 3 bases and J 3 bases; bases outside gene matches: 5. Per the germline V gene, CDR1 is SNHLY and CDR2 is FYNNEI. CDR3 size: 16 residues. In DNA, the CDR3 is TGTGCCAGCAGTGACGCGGCTAGCGGGGGGACAGATACGCAGTATTTT. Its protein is CASSDAASGGTDTQYF.

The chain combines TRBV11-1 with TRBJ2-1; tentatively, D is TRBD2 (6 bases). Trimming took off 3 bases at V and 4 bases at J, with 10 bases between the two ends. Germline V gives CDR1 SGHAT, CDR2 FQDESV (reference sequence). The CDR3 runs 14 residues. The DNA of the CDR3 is TGTGCCAGCAGCTTGCGAGCGGGTTACAATGAGCAGTTCTTC. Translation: CASSLRAGYNEQFF.

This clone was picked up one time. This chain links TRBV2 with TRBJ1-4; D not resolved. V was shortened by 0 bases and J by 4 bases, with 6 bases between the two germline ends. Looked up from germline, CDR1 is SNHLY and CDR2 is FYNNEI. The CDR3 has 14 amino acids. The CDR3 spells CASSEARYNEKLFF. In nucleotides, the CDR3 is TGTGCCAGCAGTGAAGCGCGGTATAATGAAAAACTGTTTTTT. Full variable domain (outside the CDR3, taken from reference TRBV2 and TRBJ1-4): EPEVTQTPSHQVTQMGQEVILRCVPISNHLYFYWYRQILGQKVEFLVSFYNNEISEKSEIFDDQFSVERPDGSNFTLKIRSTKLEDSAMYFCASSEARYNEKLFFGSGTQLSVL.

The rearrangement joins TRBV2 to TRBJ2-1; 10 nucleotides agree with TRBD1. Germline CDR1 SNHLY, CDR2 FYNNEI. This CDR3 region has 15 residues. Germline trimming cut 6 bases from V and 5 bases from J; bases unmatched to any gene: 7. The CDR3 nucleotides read TGTGCCAGCAGGTCGGACAGGGGGGACCACAATGAGCAGTTCTTC. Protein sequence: CASRSDRGDHNEQFF.

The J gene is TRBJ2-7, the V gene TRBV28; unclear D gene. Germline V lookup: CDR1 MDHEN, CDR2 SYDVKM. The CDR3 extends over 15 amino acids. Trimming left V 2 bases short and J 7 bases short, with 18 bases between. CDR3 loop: CASSLGAAGTSEQYF. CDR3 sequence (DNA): TGTGCCAGCAGTTTAGGAGCTGCAGGAACGAGTGAGCAGTACTTC.